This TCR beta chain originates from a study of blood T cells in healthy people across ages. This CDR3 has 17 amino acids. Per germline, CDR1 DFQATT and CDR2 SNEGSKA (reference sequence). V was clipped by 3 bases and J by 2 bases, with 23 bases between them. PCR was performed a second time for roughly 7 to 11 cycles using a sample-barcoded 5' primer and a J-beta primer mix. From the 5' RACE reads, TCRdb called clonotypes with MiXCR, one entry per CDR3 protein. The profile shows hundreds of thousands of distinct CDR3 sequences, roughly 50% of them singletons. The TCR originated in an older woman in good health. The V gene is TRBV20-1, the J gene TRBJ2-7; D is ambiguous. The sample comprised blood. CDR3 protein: CSASGLAAQEYAYEQYF. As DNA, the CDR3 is TGCAGTGCTAGCGGGCTTGCGGCCCAGGAATACGCCTACGAGCAGTACTTC.